This TCR beta chain appears in the sequencing data of a study of Tregs in tolerant kidney transplant recipients (dated by TCRdb to the late 2010s). For the study in its entirety: Before combined kidney and bone marrow transplantation, this study identified donor-specific regulatory T cells using TCRbeta sequencing and then followed those same cells after transplant. TCRbeta repertoire sequencing was used in a few healthy controls to compare several methods for expanding Tregs specific for an allogeneic donor. What the study reported, not specific to this receptor: The most biologically relevant and donor-specific TCRbeta repertoire appeared to be identified by expanding Tregs with activated donor B cells. Because only a small number of patients were included, the study had limitations, and the results will need to be validated in larger populations as well as under other immunosuppression protocols. Biological reproducibility was not directly addressed, though technical replication error appeared minimal.

Details on this clone: No cognate antigen has been identified for it. No qualities accompany the bases; no much larger clone lies one base away.

From a lookup of the germline V gene (reference sequence), CDR1 and CDR2 are LNHDA and SQIVND. The cysteine opens and the phenylalanine closes a CDR3 of 16 amino acids. The kept DNA is CDR3 alone, 48 bases in frame from the first base. The V end loses 3 bases and the J end loses 4 bases, and a stretch of 16 bases separates them. For TCRbeta CDR3 sequencing, genomic DNA was extracted from sorted cells using the QIAGEN DNeasy Blood and Tissue Kit. Through immunoSEQ, high-throughput TCRbeta CDR3 sequencing was done commercially, including PCR amplification with internal controls and bias correction. Turning to the authors' computational methods: A unique productive TCRbeta sequence was defined by the CDR3 nucleotide sequence when primers matched, and otherwise by the CDR3 amino acid sequence together with the Vbeta and Jbeta genes. To correct for sorting error, sequences found in more than one sorted population at a frequency ratio of 2:1 or less were discarded, and the remaining shared sequences were assigned to the population with the higher frequency. A sequence was defined as donor-reactive if the sequence was expanded at least 5-fold in CFSE-low cells compared with unstimulated cells and had a frequency of at least 0.01% in CFSE-low cells. Jensen-Shannon divergence calculated on the top 100 TCRbeta sequences ranked by frequency was used to measure repertoire divergence. For samples with multiple sequencing runs, sorting error was corrected in each run separately before the runs were combined. Imported from immuneACCESS, the table was reduced by TCRdb to in-frame sequences with V and J called. These copies leave out some clones; in studies compared against another copy, an unresolved V gene accounts for under half, and the cause of the remainder is not known. The V and J calls and clone size were taken over from that table, and D and trimming were inferred from the DNA. This sample lists some 65,000 clones; around 83% were detected once. Clones ranked in the top ten supply 3.5% to 5.5% of the sample.

Unstimulated Tregs (CD4+CD25+CD127-), CD4+ non-Tregs (CD4+CD25-), CD4 and CD8 cells were FACS-sorted from thawed PBMCs. Blood from healthy controls was obtained either from healthy volunteers or as purchased buffy coats. Healthy control blood was processed to PBMCs by Ficoll density gradient and cryopreserved, and patient PBMCs were collected before and after transplant. The rearranged segments are TRBV19 and TRBJ1-3; TRBD1 might be the D gene, on 5 matching bases. This TCR was recovered from a human donor in good health. What was sequenced was CD4+ T cells from blood. The nucleotides read TGTGCCAGTAGTATGGGGGAACAGGCAGGAGGAAACACCATATATTTT. This codes for CASSMGEQAGGNTIYF. The CDR3, completed at both ends by the reference TRBV19 and TRBJ1-3 genes, gives the full variable domain DGGITQSPKYLFRKEGQNVTLSCEQNLNHDAMYWYRQDPGQGLRLIYYSQIVNDFQKGDIAEGYSVSREKKESFPLTVTSAQKNPTAFYLCASSMGEQAGGNTIYFGEGSWLTVV.